Listed below are T cell receptor beta chains from one sample, sequenced in a study of T cells in localized non-small cell lung cancer. Using immunoSEQ multiplex PCR, the repertoire was profiled, and TCRdb retains in-frame clones only, with some absent. There are 50,000 to 55,000 clones in the sample; about 88% occur only once, and 15% to 20% lies in the top ten. Sequencing used PBMCs, obtained before any cancer treatment. The receptors were sampled from a female donor with stage II lung adenocarcinoma. CDR3s include the opening cysteine and the closing phenylalanine or tryptophan. The order of the fields is V gene, clone size, D gene, J gene, CDR3 protein, CDR3 DNA. D genes are given only for firm matches. Some rows mark clone size as missing; the rest say once, few, many or name a class of expanded clone.

V: TRBV7-2
size: once
D: .
J: TRBJ2-1
CDR3: CASSLLGSSYNEQFF
DNA: TGTGCCAGCAGCTTATTGGGAAGCTCCTACAATGAGCAGTTCTTC

V: TRBV11-2
size: .
D: TRBD2
J: TRBJ2-7
CDR3: CASSSLSGGLRYEQYF
DNA: TGTGCCAGCAGCTCCCTTAGCGGGGGCCTAAGGTACGAGCAGTACTTC

V: TRBV19
size: .
D: .
J: TRBJ2-7
CDR3: CASSMGFEYEQYF
DNA: TGTGCCAGTAGTATGGGGTTCGAATACGAGCAGTACTTC

V: TRBV10-1
size: .
D: TRBD2
J: TRBJ2-3
CDR3: CASSEGLAAGGDTQYF
DNA: TGCGCCAGCAGTGAGGGTCTGGCGGCGGGAGGAGATACGCAGTATTTT

V: TRBV7-6
size: .
D: TRBD2
J: TRBJ2-1
CDR3: CASSKGASGGHQTYNEQFF
DNA: TGTGCCAGCAGCAAAGGAGCTAGCGGGGGGCACCAGACCTACAATGAGCAGTTCTTC

V: TRBV5-5
size: .
D: .
J: TRBJ1-1
CDR3: CASSRQVTEAFF
DNA: TGTGCCAGCAGCAGACAGGTCACTGAAGCTTTCTTT

V: TRBV9
size: .
D: .
J: TRBJ2-7
CDR3: CASSQGRSSYEQYF
DNA: TGTGCCAGCAGCCAGGGACGGAGCTCCTACGAGCAGTACTTC

V: TRBV7-7
size: .
D: TRBD1
J: TRBJ2-1
CDR3: CASSLGDRENEQFF
DNA: TGTGCCAGCAGCTTAGGGGACAGGGAGAATGAGCAGTTCTTC

V: TRBV5-1
size: .
D: .
J: TRBJ2-5
CDR3: CASSLQGPPGRRVQETQYF
DNA: TGCGCCAGCAGCTTGCAGGGCCCCCCCGGTCGCAGGGTCCAAGAGACCCAGTACTTC

V: TRBV19
size: .
D: .
J: TRBJ1-1
CDR3: CATRGGMNTEAFF
DNA: TGTGCCACTCGAGGGGGGATGAACACTGAAGCTTTCTTT

V: TRBV10-3
size: .
D: TRBD1
J: TRBJ2-3
CDR3: CAISSDRVSTDTQYF
DNA: TGTGCCATCAGTTCGGACAGGGTAAGCACAGATACGCAGTATTTT

V: TRBV6-6
size: few
D: TRBD1
J: TRBJ2-5
CDR3: CASSPGQGRRETQYF
DNA: TGTGCCAGCAGTCCCGGACAGGGCCGAAGAGAGACCCAGTACTTC

V: TRBV4-2
size: .
D: .
J: TRBJ1-1
CDR3: CASSRLGRGANTEAFF
DNA: TGTGCCAGCAGCCGCCTGGGACGGGGAGCGAACACTGAAGCTTTCTTT

V: TRBV9
size: .
D: .
J: TRBJ2-1
CDR3: CASSAKGGNNEQFF
DNA: TGTGCCAGCAGCGCGAAGGGGGGCAACAATGAGCAGTTCTTC

V: TRBV5-4
size: once
D: .
J: TRBJ2-7
CDR3: CASSLSNSYEQYF
DNA: TGTGCCAGCAGCCTCTCTAACAGCTACGAGCAGTACTTC

V: TRBV4-1
size: .
D: .
J: TRBJ2-6
CDR3: CASRRAGRGANVLTF
DNA: TGCGCCAGCAGGCGGGCAGGGAGAGGGGCCAACGTCCTGACTTTC

V: TRBV2
size: .
D: TRBD2
J: TRBJ2-3
CDR3: CASSVTSGGATDTQYF
DNA: TGTGCCAGCAGTGTGACTAGCGGGGGGGCGACAGATACGCAGTATTTT

V: TRBV5-4
size: .
D: TRBD1
J: TRBJ2-7
CDR3: CASSPAGGSAYEQYF
DNA: TGTGCCAGCAGCCCAGCAGGGGGCAGTGCCTACGAGCAGTACTTC

V: TRBV6-5
size: .
D: TRBD1
J: TRBJ1-2
CDR3: CASTQTGSGYTF
DNA: TGTGCCAGCACACAGACAGGGAGCGGCTACACCTTC

V: TRBV6-1
size: .
D: .
J: TRBJ2-7
CDR3: CASSVRTGEQYF
DNA: TGTGCCAGCAGTGTCCGAACGGGCGAGCAGTACTTC

V: TRBV4-2
size: .
D: .
J: TRBJ2-2
CDR3: CASSPGALSNTGELFF
DNA: TGTGCCAGCAGCCCGGGGGCGCTCTCGAACACCGGGGAGCTGTTTTTT

V: TRBV19
size: .
D: .
J: TRBJ1-2
CDR3: CATTTPPFPTGSYGYTF
DNA: TGTGCCACCACAACCCCGCCCTTCCCCACGGGCTCCTATGGCTACACCTTC

V: TRBV18
size: .
D: TRBD1
J: TRBJ2-7
CDR3: CASSPLQGQGGYEQYF
DNA: TGTGCCAGCTCACCATTACAAGGACAGGGGGGGTACGAGCAGTACTTC

V: TRBV5-1
size: .
D: TRBD2
J: TRBJ2-3
CDR3: CASSWTGTSGGVAQYF
DNA: TGCGCCAGCAGCTGGACCGGGACTAGCGGGGGCGTCGCGCAGTATTTT

V: TRBV7-9
size: .
D: .
J: TRBJ1-5
CDR3: CASSPEAPNQPQHF
DNA: TGTGCCAGCAGCCCAGAAGCGCCCAATCAGCCCCAGCATTTT

V: TRBV19
size: .
D: TRBD1
J: TRBJ1-1
CDR3: CASSTGQGNTEAFF
DNA: TGTGCCAGTAGTACCGGACAGGGGAACACTGAAGCTTTCTTT

V: TRBV18
size: .
D: .
J: TRBJ1-1
CDR3: CASSPLGAGLDTEAFF
DNA: TGTGCCAGCTCACCACTAGGGGCAGGCCTGGACACTGAAGCTTTCTTT

V: TRBV7-2
size: .
D: .
J: TRBJ2-2
CDR3: CASRPAGAPNTGELFF
DNA: TGTGCCAGCAGACCTGCGGGGGCCCCGAACACCGGGGAGCTGTTTTTT

V: TRBV27
size: .
D: .
J: TRBJ2-7
CDR3: CASAVGYEQYF
DNA: TGTGCCAGCGCAGTGGGCTACGAGCAGTACTTC

V: TRBV5-6
size: .
D: TRBD1
J: TRBJ2-2
CDR3: CASILRSTGVTGELFF
DNA: TGTGCCAGCATCCTAAGAAGTACAGGGGTTACCGGGGAGCTGTTTTTT

V: TRBV9
size: .
D: .
J: TRBJ1-2
CDR3: CASSVDDRLPYGYTF
DNA: TGTGCCAGCAGCGTAGACGACAGACTCCCTTATGGCTACACCTTC

V: TRBV19
size: .
D: .
J: TRBJ2-7
CDR3: CASSIAGFGYEQYF
DNA: TGTGCCAGTAGTATAGCAGGGTTTGGCTACGAGCAGTACTTC

V: TRBV7-9
size: .
D: .
J: TRBJ1-4
CDR3: CASSLGTDNEKLFF
DNA: TGTGCCAGCAGCTTAGGGACAGATAATGAAAAACTGTTTTTT

V: TRBV6-1
size: .
D: .
J: TRBJ1-4
CDR3: CASSRGNGPNEKLFF
DNA: TGTGCCAGCAGTCGGGGGAATGGTCCTAATGAAAAACTGTTTTTT

V: TRBV6-5
size: .
D: .
J: TRBJ1-2
CDR3: CASRAGTLGGYTF
DNA: TGTGCCAGCAGGGCCGGGACACTGGGGGGCTACACCTTC

V: TRBV6-5
size: .
D: .
J: TRBJ1-2
CDR3: CASNSYRDKGYGYIF
DNA: TGTGCCAGCAACTCCTACCGGGACAAGGGCTATGGCTACATCTTC

V: TRBV27
size: once
D: TRBD1
J: TRBJ2-3
CDR3: CASSHGQGRTDTQYF
DNA: TGTGCCAGCAGTCACGGACAGGGCCGCACAGATACGCAGTATTTT

V: TRBV5-4
size: once
D: TRBD2
J: TRBJ2-3
CDR3: CASSLSGGVSTDTQYF
DNA: TGTGCCAGCAGCCTCAGCGGGGGAGTTAGCACAGATACGCAGTATTTT

V: TRBV6-1
size: .
D: TRBD2
J: TRBJ2-4
CDR3: CASSESGGGTALAKNIQYF
DNA: TGTGCCAGCAGTGAAAGCGGGGGGGGGACAGCTCTAGCCAAAAACATTCAGTACTTC

V: TRBV11-2
size: .
D: .
J: TRBJ1-4
CDR3: CASSQFPTATNEKLFF
DNA: TGTGCCAGCAGCCAATTCCCGACAGCAACTAATGAAAAACTGTTTTTT

V: TRBV18
size: .
D: TRBD1
J: TRBJ2-3
CDR3: CASSPPNRGPTDTQYF
DNA: TGTGCCAGCTCACCACCAAACAGGGGGCCCACAGATACGCAGTATTTT

V: TRBV27
size: .
D: .
J: TRBJ1-6
CDR3: CASRSSYNSPLHF
DNA: TGTGCCAGCAGGAGCTCCTATAATTCACCCCTCCACTTT

V: TRBV4-1
size: .
D: TRBD2
J: TRBJ2-3
CDR3: CASSRSGLAGNTDTQYF
DNA: TGCGCCAGCAGCCGATCCGGACTAGCGGGGAACACAGATACGCAGTATTTT

V: TRBV10-3
size: few
D: .
J: TRBJ2-5
CDR3: CAISDSGGLETQYF
DNA: TGTGCCATCAGTGACTCGGGGGGCCTAGAGACCCAGTACTTC

V: TRBV7-6
size: once
D: TRBD2
J: TRBJ2-1
CDR3: CASSLVRWRGGKNEQFF
DNA: TGTGCCAGCAGCTTAGTTCGATGGCGGGGGGGCAAAAATGAGCAGTTCTTC

V: TRBV11-2
size: once
D: .
J: TRBJ1-2
CDR3: CASSLNLLGGTTNYGYTF
DNA: TGTGCCAGCAGCTTAAACCTTCTAGGGGGGACCACTAACTATGGCTACACCTTC

V: TRBV5-5
size: .
D: TRBD1
J: TRBJ1-2
CDR3: CASSLPGGQENYGYTF
DNA: TGTGCCAGCAGCCTTCCGGGAGGACAGGAGAACTATGGCTACACCTTC

V: TRBV11-3
size: .
D: .
J: TRBJ1-1
CDR3: CASSPPGRGTEAFF
DNA: TGTGCCAGCAGCCCTCCAGGGAGAGGCACTGAAGCTTTCTTT

V: TRBV6-6
size: once
D: .
J: TRBJ1-1
CDR3: CASSPRPNTEAFF
DNA: TGTGCCAGCAGTCCCCGACCGAACACTGAAGCTTTCTTT

V: TRBV1
size: .
D: .
J: TRBJ2-3
CDR3: CTSSHASGSTDTQYF
DNA: TGCACCAGCAGCCACGCTAGCGGAAGCACAGATACGCAGTATTTT

V: TRBV19
size: .
D: TRBD1
J: TRBJ1-1
CDR3: CASTQGVMGLTGGSEAFF
DNA: TGTGCCAGTACCCAGGGTGTCATGGGGCTGACAGGGGGCTCTGAAGCTTTCTTT

V: TRBV13
size: .
D: .
J: TRBJ1-1
CDR3: CASSLAENTEAFF
DNA: TGTGCCAGCAGCTTAGCCGAGAACACTGAAGCTTTCTTT

V: TRBV18
size: .
D: .
J: TRBJ1-4
CDR3: CASSPGGLNEKLFF
DNA: TGTGCCAGCTCACCAGGCGGTCTTAATGAAAAACTGTTTTTT

V: TRBV5-4
size: .
D: TRBD2
J: TRBJ2-2
CDR3: CASSTLAGGPTGELFF
DNA: TGTGCCAGCAGCACACTAGCGGGGGGGCCCACCGGGGAGCTGTTTTTT

V: TRBV4-2
size: few
D: TRBD1
J: TRBJ1-4
CDR3: CASSQDRGTGDEKLFF
DNA: TGTGCCAGCAGCCAAGATAGAGGGACAGGGGATGAAAAACTGTTTTTT

V: TRBV6-5
size: .
D: .
J: TRBJ1-2
CDR3: CASSYSPRDYGYTF
DNA: TGTGCCAGCAGTTACTCCCCGCGGGACTATGGCTACACCTTC

V: TRBV11-2
size: .
D: .
J: TRBJ1-2
CDR3: CASSPDDPTTNYGYTF
DNA: TGTGCCAGCAGCCCCGATGACCCAACTACTAACTATGGCTACACCTTC

V: TRBV5-5
size: .
D: .
J: TRBJ2-2
CDR3: CASSSLTGNTGELFF
DNA: TGTGCCAGCAGCTCGCTCACAGGGAACACCGGGGAGCTGTTTTTT

V: TRBV7-2
size: .
D: .
J: TRBJ1-2
CDR3: CASSPGDRGGYTF
DNA: TGTGCCAGCAGCCCCGGGGACCGGGGAGGCTACACCTTC

V: TRBV2
size: .
D: .
J: TRBJ2-2
CDR3: CASGVFTGELFF
DNA: TGTGCCAGCGGGGTCTTCACCGGGGAGCTGTTTTTT